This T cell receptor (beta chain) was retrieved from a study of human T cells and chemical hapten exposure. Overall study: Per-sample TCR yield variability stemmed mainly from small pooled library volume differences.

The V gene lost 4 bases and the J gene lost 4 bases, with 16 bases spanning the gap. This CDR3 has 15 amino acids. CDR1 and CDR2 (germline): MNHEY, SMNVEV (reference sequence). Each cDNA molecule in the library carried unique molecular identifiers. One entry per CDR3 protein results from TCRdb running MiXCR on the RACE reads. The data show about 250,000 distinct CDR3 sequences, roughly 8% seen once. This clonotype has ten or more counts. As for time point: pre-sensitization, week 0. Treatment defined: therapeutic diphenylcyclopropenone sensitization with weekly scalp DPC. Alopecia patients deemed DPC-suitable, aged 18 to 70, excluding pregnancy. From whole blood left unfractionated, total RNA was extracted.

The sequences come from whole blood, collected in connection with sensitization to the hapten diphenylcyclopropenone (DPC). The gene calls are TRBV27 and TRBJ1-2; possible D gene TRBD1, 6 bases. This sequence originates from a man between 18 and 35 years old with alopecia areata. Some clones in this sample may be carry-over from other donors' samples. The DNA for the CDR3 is TGTGCCAGCAGTTATTGGGGGGCGGTCGGCTATGGCTACACCTTC. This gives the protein CASSYWGAVGYGYTF.